The 20 T cell receptor beta chains presented below share a single source sample, sequenced in a study of shared clonotypes between healthy human individuals (dated by TCRdb to 2018 to 2021). The library was produced with the immunoSEQ multiplex PCR assay. TCRdb carries this immuneACCESS record with in-frame sequences only. Its versions omit some clonotypes, under half of them owing to an unresolved V gene in the studies checked, with the rest unexplained. The sample table lists roughly 1,500,000 clones, 95% to 99% of them with a count of one. Around 0.47% of the sample lies in the top ten. Input material: naive CD4+ T cells sorted from blood. The intended sense of this specimen's cell subset or site label: CD45RA+ positively selected. All receptors come from a man aged 25 to 40 in good health.

The gene calls are TRBV7-9 and TRBJ2-5; 8 nucleotides match TRBD1. This CDR3 comprises 15 residues. J lost 5 bases, V lost 3 bases, and 8 bases had no gene match. CDR1 is SEHNR and CDR2 is FQNEAQ in the germline V gene (reference sequence). In DNA, the CDR3 is TGTGCCAGCAGCTTTGGACAGGGTTTCAGGGAGACCCAGTACTTC. Translating it yields CASSFGQGFRETQYF.

The chain uses TRBV2 and TRBJ2-7, with TRBD2 as a possible D gene (5 bases). The V end lost 5 bases, the J end lost 1 base, and 18 bases lay between the germline ends. The CDR3 runs 16 residues. Germline CDR1 is SNHLY and CDR2 is FYNNEI. CDR3 DNA sequence: TGTGCCAGCAGTCCAAGTCAGTTGGGGAGATCCTACGAGCAGTACTTC. Its protein is CASSPSQLGRSYEQYF.

J is TRBJ1-2 and V is TRBV2, with 7 bases that match TRBD1. Germline CDR1 is SNHLY and CDR2 is FYNNEI. This CDR3 has 14 amino acids. Trimming at V came to 4 bases and at J to 4 bases, leaving 6 bases not matched to a gene. The CDR3 reads CASSAQGQTYGYTF. The DNA of the CDR3 is TGTGCCAGCAGTGCCCAGGGACAGACCTATGGCTACACCTTC. The whole variable domain, remainder taken from reference TRBV2 and TRBJ1-2, is EPEVTQTPSHQVTQMGQEVILRCVPISNHLYFYWYRQILGQKVEFLVSFYNNEISEKSEIFDDQFSVERPDGSNFTLKIRSTKLEDSAMYFCASSAQGQTYGYTFGSGTRLTVV.

The chain recombines TRBV19 with TRBJ2-2; 9 bases align to TRBD1. V gave up 3 bases and J gave up 2 bases; unmatched junction bases: 7. Germline CDR1 reads LNHDA; CDR2 reads SQIVND (reference sequence). The CDR3 has 17 residues. CDR3 residues: CASSILPGQGNTGELFF. DNA of the CDR3: TGTGCCAGTAGTATCTTGCCGGGACAGGGTAACACCGGGGAGCTGTTTTTT.

The rearrangement uses TRBV6-1 and TRBJ1-5, with D possibly being TRBD1 (5 bases). Germline assignment: CDR1 MNHNS and CDR2 SASEGT. Trimming shortened V by 4 bases and J by 6 bases, and 13 bases separated the two germline ends. This CDR3 region has 14 residues. CDR3 loop: CASSGGTGSQPQHF. The CDR3 nucleotides read TGTGCCAGCAGTGGGGGGACCGGGAGTCAGCCCCAGCATTTT.

The chain uses TRBV19 and TRBJ2-7, with 9 bases lining up with TRBD2. Germline CDR1 is LNHDA and CDR2 is SQIVND (reference sequence). The CDR3 is 16 residues long. The J segment lost 2 bases and the V segment lost 3 bases, leaving 8 bases of the junction unmatched. This chain's CDR3 is CASSIGAGGLTYEQYF. The CDR3 DNA sequence: TGTGCCAGTAGTATTGGGGCGGGAGGGCTGACCTACGAGCAGTACTTC. Full variable domain (rest looked up from reference TRBV19 and TRBJ2-7): DGGITQSPKYLFRKEGQNVTLSCEQNLNHDAMYWYRQDPGQGLRLIYYSQIVNDFQKGDIAEGYSVSREKKESFPLTVTSAQKNPTAFYLCASSIGAGGLTYEQYFGPGTRLTVT.

The chain is built from TRBV19 and TRBJ1-1, with D tentatively TRBD1 (5 bases). The V and J ends lost 5 bases and 1 base respectively, with 11 bases between them. This CDR3 has 14 residues. Germline CDR1 and CDR2: LNHDA and SQIVND (reference sequence). CDR3 sequence reads: CASSLRRGNTEAFF. In DNA, the CDR3 is TGTGCCAGTAGTCTAAGGAGGGGGAACACTGAAGCTTTCTTT.

With respect to this clone: Within the sample, other DNA sequences also encode this same CDR3. This chain uses TRBV5-1 with TRBJ2-7; 9 positions match TRBD1. This CDR3 has 12 residues. Germline CDR1 SGHRS, CDR2 YFSETQ. Trimming took 5 bases from V and 4 from J; bases not matched to a gene: 1. The CDR3 DNA sequence: TGCGCCAGCAGACAGGGGGCGTACGAGCAGTACTTC. This translates into CASRQGAYEQYF. Combining the CDR3 with reference TRBV5-1 and TRBJ2-7 gives the whole variable domain KAGVTQTPRYLIKTRGQQVTLSCSPISGHRSVSWYQQTPGQGLQFLFEYFSETQRNKGNFPGRFSGRQFSNSRSEMNVSTLELGDSALYLCASRQGAYEQYFGPGTRLTVT.

The chain carries TRBV28 and TRBJ2-7; 7 positions agree with TRBD2. This CDR3 contains 13 residues. Germline V CDR1 and CDR2: MDHEN, SYDVKM. The V segment lost 6 bases and the J segment 3 bases; nucleotides outside the gene matches: 5. The DNA of the CDR3 is TGTGCCAGCAGATTGGGACTATACTACGAGCAGTACTTC. Translating gives CASRLGLYYEQYF.

The chain uses TRBV9 and TRBJ2-5; D might be TRBD2 (5 bases). Germline V gives CDR1 SGDLS, CDR2 YYNGEE. V lost 0 bases and J 5 bases, leaving 17 bases between the germline ends. The CDR3 extends over 16 amino acids. Here the CDR3 reads CASSVAAPGSGETQYF. CDR3 bases: TGTGCCAGCAGCGTAGCTGCTCCGGGGTCGGGTGAGACCCAGTACTTC.

This clone was picked up one time. Other DNA sequences in the sample encode the same CDR3. V and J are TRBV7-7 and TRBJ2-7; possible D gene TRBD2, 5 bases. In germline, CDR1 is SSHAT, CDR2 FNYEAQ (reference sequence). The CDR3 sequence is 14 residues long. V dropped 0 bases and J dropped 0 bases, with 6 bases sitting between them. The CDR3 loop is CASSLARGSYEQYF. Here the CDR3 DNA reads TGTGCCAGCAGCTTAGCTCGGGGCTCCTACGAGCAGTACTTC.

The chain employs TRBV4-1 and TRBJ2-6; D is uncertain. The germline V gene has CDR1 MGHRA and CDR2 YSYEKL. The V end was cut by 0 bases, the J end by 0 bases, with 6 bases between. The CDR3 is made up of 16 amino acids. CDR3 sequence reads: CASSQEGFSGANVLTF. The CDR3 region has the DNA TGCGCCAGCAGCCAAGAGGGTTTCTCTGGGGCCAACGTCCTGACTTTC.

The CDR3 loop is CASPRRDLYGYTF. The CDR3 bases are TGTGCCAGCCCGCGACGAGATCTCTATGGCTACACCTTC. This chain joins TRBV11-3 and TRBJ1-2; unclear D gene. CDR3 length equals 13 residues. Trimming pared 8 bases from V and 4 bases from J, leaving 14 bases between. Germline assignment: CDR1 SGHNT and CDR2 YENEEA.

The V gene is TRBV23-1, the J gene TRBJ2-3; TRBD2 aligns across 7 bases. TRBV23-1 is treated as an ORF (open reading frame) with a function not yet certain. The CDR3 extends over 17 amino acids. V was clipped by 9 bases and J by 0 bases; unmatched bases: 15. DNA of the CDR3: TGCGCCAGATGGTGGGGCGCTGAGCGGGATAGCACAGATACGCAGTATTTT. Residues: CARWWGAERDSTDTQYF.

The V gene is TRBV7-2, the J gene TRBJ1-2; 8 bases fit TRBD1. This CDR3 is 16 amino acids long. Germline V gene data show CDR1 as SGHTA and CDR2 as FQGNSA. Trimming took 5 bases from V and 3 from J; bases not matched to a gene: 11. CDR3 in DNA: TGTGCCAGCAGCATTTTACAGGGGGAGTACTACTATGGCTACACCTTC. This gives the protein CASSILQGEYYYGYTF. The full variable domain, with the rest looked up from reference TRBV7-2 and TRBJ1-2, is GAGVSQSPSNKVTEKGKDVELRCDPISGHTALYWYRQSLGQGLEFLIYFQGNSAPDKSGLPSDRFSAERTGGSVSTLTIQRTQQEDSAVYLCASSILQGEYYYGYTFGSGTRLTVV.

The chain carries TRBV18 and TRBJ1-1; D ambiguous. Trimming pared 5 bases from V and 0 bases from J, leaving 16 bases between. From germline, CDR1 is KGHSH and CDR2 LQKENI. This CDR3 region has 16 residues. The chain's CDR3 is CASSGVRTVMNTEAFF. CDR3 bases: TGTGCCAGCTCAGGCGTGAGGACGGTTATGAACACTGAAGCTTTCTTT.

This clone has a single count. V is TRBV7-9 and J is TRBJ2-5; TRBD1 matches 9 bases. After removal of 5 bases from V and 5 bases from J, the junction contained 9 bases not matched to a gene. Germline V lookup: CDR1 SEHNR, CDR2 FQNEAQ (reference sequence). The CDR3 totals 15 residues. In DNA form, the CDR3 reads TGTGCCAGCAGCGCCACCGGGACAGGGTGGGAGACCCAGTACTTC. This encodes CASSATGTGWETQYF.

The chain uses TRBV5-1 and TRBJ1-1; 7 positions agree with TRBD1. The CDR3 consists of 14 residues. Trimming at V came to 2 bases and at J to 4 bases, leaving 5 bases not matched to a gene. CDR1 is SGHRS, CDR2 YFSETQ, per germline. The CDR3 nucleotides read TGCGCCAGCAGCTTAGAGGGGGCACGCACTGAAGCTTTCTTT. This translates into CASSLEGARTEAFF.

This chain connects TRBV10-3 to TRBJ2-1, with a possible D match to TRBD2 (5 bases). This CDR3 is built from 17 residues. With 2 bases removed from V and 0 bases from J, the gap between germline ends came to 14 bases. CDR1 is ENHRY and CDR2 is SYGVKD in the germline V gene. DNA for the CDR3: TGTGCCATCAGTGAGCCCCCGTGGGAGAACTCCTACAATGAGCAGTTCTTC. Amino acid sequence: CAISEPPWENSYNEQFF.

Regarding this clone: Other DNA sequences in this sample translate to the same CDR3. V is TRBV15 and J is TRBJ2-7; TRBD1 agrees at 7 bases. This CDR3 has 15 residues. CDR1 is LNHNV and CDR2 is YYDKDF in the germline V gene (reference sequence). V gave up 1 base and J gave up 1 base; unmatched junction bases: 4. The CDR3 nucleotides read TGTGCCACCAGCAGAGGACAGGGTAGGTCCTACGAGCAGTACTTC. Protein sequence: CATSRGQGRSYEQYF.